The 11 T cell receptor beta chains below come from one sample, sequenced in a study of CD8+ T cells in alopecia areata. The treatment denotes: oral pan-JAK inhibitor, 5-10 mg twice daily. Following RNA extraction, reverse transcription yielded cDNA that acted as the sequencing template. Profiled with immunoSEQ multiplex PCR; TCRdb holds only in-frame clones, not every one. This sample has approximately 150,000 clones, with roughly 50% found just once. Source: CD4+ T cells sorted from blood, taken at approximately week 61, from a patient treated with tofacitinib. The origin of the receptors is a human donor with alopecia areata.

The V and J genes are TRBV10-3 and TRBJ2-3, with 11 nucleotides matching TRBD2. The CDR3 has 14 residues. Per the germline V gene, CDR1 is ENHRY and CDR2 is SYGVKD. With 10 bases clipped from V and 8 bases from J, the junction kept 11 bases outside the gene matches. CDR3 sequence reads: CATTSGGRVVTQYF. CDR3 bases: TGTGCCACAACTAGCGGGGGCCGCGTGGTTACGCAGTATTTT.

Only a few counts were recorded for this clone. J is TRBJ2-5 and V is TRBV7-9, with 9 nucleotides matching TRBD1. The V gene end was trimmed by 5 bases and the J gene end by 4 bases; junction bases not matched to a gene: 5. This CDR3 contains 14 residues. CDR1 is SEHNR, CDR2 FQNEAQ, per germline (reference sequence). The CDR3 sequence: CASSGTGGLETQYF. DNA of the CDR3: TGTGCCAGCAGCGGAACAGGGGGCCTAGAGACCCAGTACTTC.

A single count supports this clone. The chain has TRBV7-9 and TRBJ2-7, with 7 positions matching TRBD1. V shed 5 bases, J shed 3 bases, and the junction held 16 bases outside the gene matches. Germline assignment: CDR1 SEHNR and CDR2 FQNEAQ (reference sequence). The CDR3 extends over 17 amino acids. This chain's CDR3 is CASSHPQTGWKSYEQYF. CDR3 bases: TGTGCCAGCAGCCATCCTCAGACAGGGTGGAAAAGCTACGAGCAGTACTTC.

Only a few counts were recorded for this clone. The rearrangement uses TRBV14 and TRBJ1-1; 7 bases fit TRBD1. The ends lost 4 bases at V and 11 bases at J; junction bases unmatched: 13. The CDR3 consists of 14 residues. The germline V gene has CDR1 SGHDN and CDR2 FVKESK. The CDR3 DNA follows: TGTGCCAGCAGCCCCCAGACAGGGCTTGTACCGGCTTTCTTT. Translation gives CASSPQTGLVPAFF. Full variable domain (remainder filled in from reference TRBV14 and TRBJ1-1): EAGVTQFPSHSVIEKGQTVTLRCDPISGHDNLYWYRRVMGKEIKFLLHFVKESKQDESGMPNNRFLAERTGGTYSTLKVQPAELEDSGVYFCASSPQTGLVPAFFGQGTRLTVV.

This clone was counted many times. Other DNA sequences of this sample code for an identical CDR3. The chain links TRBV27 to TRBJ1-2; weak D call: TRBD1 (5 bases). V was shortened by 0 bases and J by 8 bases, with 13 bases between the two germline ends. CDR3 length equals 14 residues. Germline V CDR1 and CDR2: MNHEY, SMNVEV (reference sequence). As DNA, the CDR3 is TGTGCCAGCAGTTTATCTCTGGGGGTTGGAGGCTACACCTTC. It encodes CASSLSLGVGGYTF.

The chain links TRBV27 to TRBJ2-7; D gene ambiguous. The germline V and J ends were trimmed by 1 base and 1 base, with 11 bases remaining between them. The CDR3 is 15 amino acids. From germline, CDR1 is MNHEY and CDR2 SMNVEV (reference sequence). The CDR3 loop reads CASSLYSTPSYEQYF. DNA of the CDR3: TGTGCCAGCAGTTTATATTCTACTCCATCCTACGAGCAGTACTTC.

V is TRBV6-1 and J is TRBJ1-2; perhaps TRBD1 as D (6 bases). CDR1 MNHNS and CDR2 SASEGT come from the germline V gene. The length of the CDR3 is 14 residues. V was pared by 3 bases and J by 8 bases, with 16 bases between. The CDR3 spells CASSDHLTGPGYTF. CDR3 bases: TGTGCCAGCAGTGATCATTTAACAGGGCCCGGCTACACCTTC.

This sequence joins TRBV5-6 and TRBJ2-7, with 8 bases identical to TRBD2. Germline V gene data show CDR1 as SGHDT and CDR2 as YYEEEE. The CDR3 sequence is 14 residues long. Losses at the gene ends were 4 bases for V and 4 bases for J; bases not matched to a gene: 7. CDR3 nucleotide sequence: TGTGCCAGCAGCCAACGGGGGGGCGCGTACGAGCAGTACTTC. Its translation is CASSQRGGAYEQYF.

The genes are TRBV2 and TRBJ2-1; TRBD2 matches 9 bases. Germline assignment: CDR1 SNHLY and CDR2 FYNNEI. This CDR3 has 17 residues. Trimming removed 8 bases from V and 8 bases from J; junction bases left unmatched: 19. The CDR3 nucleotides read TGTGCCAGCGGGACCGCCTCTAGCGGGGAGAATTGGCATGAGCAGTTCTTC. It specifies CASGTASSGENWHEQFF.

This clone occurred a few times. The chain is built from TRBV6-6 and TRBJ2-1, with 10 positions matching TRBD2. Germline CDR1 and CDR2: MNHNY and SVGAGI (reference sequence). The V gene end was trimmed by 4 bases and the J gene end by 6 bases; junction bases not matched to a gene: 6. The CDR3 runs to 15 residues. The CDR3, as DNA: TGTGCCAGCAGTTCCGGGACTAGCGCCGGCAATGAGCAGTTCTTC. This translates into CASSSGTSAGNEQFF.

This chain links TRBV19 with TRBJ1-2, with D possibly matching TRBD1 (6 bases). V lost 6 bases and J lost 4, with 15 bases in between. The CDR3 runs to 14 residues. Germline V gene data show CDR1 as LNHDA and CDR2 as SQIVND (reference sequence). For the CDR3, the DNA is TGTGCCAGTAGCTATAGGACAGAGCTCTATGGCTACACCTTC. Residues: CASSYRTELYGYTF.